Listed below are T cell receptor beta chains from one sample, sequenced in a study of CD8 T cells in ankylosing spondylitis. One entry per CDR3 protein, called by TCRdb with MiXCR from the 5' RACE reads. The sample comprises 150,000 to 200,000 distinct CDR3 sequences, 10% to 15% of which are singletons, and 11% rests with the top ten. The source material was blood, either unsorted or a sorted T cell fraction (not recorded which). These receptor sequences come from a female donor with ankylosing spondylitis or in good health (not recorded which). Each CDR3 is given with its conserved first and last residue. A D gene is named only where the DNA matches it firmly. The size of a clone is reported for some rows only, either as once, few or many, or as a class for expanded clones.

TRBD2	many	TRBV20-1	TRBJ2-3	CSARGSSGKGGDTQYF	TGCAGTGCTAGAGGATCTAGCGGGAAAGGTGGCGATACGCAGTATTTT
.	.	TRBV6-2/TRBV6-3	TRBJ2-2	CASSYGLDTGELFF	TGTGCCAGCAGTTACGGTCTAGACACCGGGGAGCTGTTTTTT
.	.	TRBV20-1	TRBJ1-5	CSARPAAGNQPQHF	TGCAGTGCTAGACCGGCGGCGGGCAATCAGCCCCAGCATTTT
.	few	TRBV7-2	TRBJ2-7	CASSLASGTQYEQYF	TGTGCCAGCAGCTTAGCCTCCGGGACTCAGTACGAGCAGTACTTC
.	few	TRBV12-3/TRBV12-4	TRBJ1-1	CASSLASDSGHNTEAFF	TGTGCCAGCAGTTTAGCATCGGACAGCGGACACAACACTGAAGCTTTCTTT
.	many	TRBV5-6	TRBJ2-2	CASSQRRTNTGELFF	TGTGCCAGCAGCCAGAGAAGAACCAACACCGGGGAGCTGTTTTTT
.	few	TRBV19	TRBJ1-5	CASRSQQGNSNQPQHF	TGTGCCAGTAGATCTCAACAGGGTAACAGCAATCAGCCCCAGCATTTT
TRBD2	many	TRBV5-1	TRBJ2-1	CASSLALLAGGASYNEQFF	TGCGCCAGCAGCTTGGCCCTGCTAGCGGGAGGGGCCTCCTACAATGAGCAGTTCTTC
.	few	TRBV28	TRBJ1-6	CASSLFGSPLHF	TGTGCCAGCAGTTTGTTTGGATCACCCCTCCACTTT
.	.	TRBV18	TRBJ2-3	CASSLDAPGTDTQYF	TGTGCCAGCTCCCTTGACGCTCCGGGCACAGATACGCAGTATTTT
.	many	TRBV5-1	TRBJ2-7	CASSLGGLTSYEQYF	TGCGCCAGCAGCTTGGGGGGGCTTACTTCCTACGAGCAGTACTTC
TRBD1	.	TRBV11-3	TRBJ1-4	CASSYRGTNEKLFF	TGTGCCAGCAGTTACAGGGGGACTAATGAAAAACTGTTTTTT
TRBD1	.	TRBV6-2/TRBV6-3	TRBJ2-1	CASRRTGPYNEQFF	TGTGCCAGCAGGAGGACAGGTCCATACAATGAGCAGTTCTTC
TRBD2	many	TRBV6-4	TRBJ2-3	CASSDRREGADTQYF	TGTGCCAGCAGTGACCGGCGGGAGGGGGCAGATACGCAGTATTTT
.	.	TRBV5-1	TRBJ1-6	CASSLGGGSPLHF	TGCGCCAGCAGCTTGGGTGGGGGTTCACCCCTCCACTTT
.	many	TRBV3-1	TRBJ1-5	CASSQDPFRQPQHF	TGTGCCAGCAGCCAAGATCCCTTCAGACAGCCCCAGCATTTT
.	many	TRBV14	TRBJ1-2	CASSLFQPNLYGYTF	TGTGCCAGCAGCCTATTCCAGCCCAACCTCTATGGCTACACCTTC
.	many	TRBV15	TRBJ1-1	CATSNVGQNTEAFF	TGTGCCACCAGCAACGTCGGACAGAACACTGAAGCTTTCTTT
.	few	TRBV7-2	TRBJ1-2	CASSLAGGGYTF	TGTGCCAGCAGCTTAGCAGGCGGTGGCTACACCTTC
.	few	TRBV4-2	TRBJ2-3	CASSQWDQGTDTQYF	TGTGCCAGCAGCCAATGGGACCAAGGCACAGATACGCAGTATTTT
TRBD1	few	TRBV27	TRBJ2-2	CASSMTGGTGELFF	TGTGCCAGCAGTATGACAGGGGGCACCGGGGAGCTGTTTTTT
.	few	TRBV25-1	TRBJ2-7	CASSGAGSYEQYF	TGTGCCAGCAGTGGGGCGGGGAGCTACGAGCAGTACTTC
.	many	TRBV12-3/TRBV12-4	TRBJ1-1	CASSFNRLNTEAFF	TGTGCCAGCAGTTTTAACCGGCTGAACACTGAAGCTTTCTTT
TRBD2	many	TRBV5-1	TRBJ2-1	CASREAGGLNEQFF	TGCGCCAGCAGGGAAGCGGGAGGGCTAAATGAGCAGTTCTTC
.	many	TRBV7-9	TRBJ2-5	CASSGRQALQETQYF	TGTGCCAGCAGCGGGCGGCAGGCCTTACAAGAGACCCAGTACTTC
.	.	TRBV7-9	TRBJ2-1	CASSLANSYGNEQFF	TGTGCCAGCAGCTTAGCGAATAGCTATGGTAATGAGCAGTTCTTC
TRBD1	.	TRBV6-6	TRBJ2-7	CASTTRQGREEQYF	TGTGCCAGTACCACCCGACAGGGAAGGGAGGAGCAGTACTTC
.	many	TRBV29-1	TRBJ2-4	CSVAQTLAKNIQYF	TGCAGCGTTGCCCAGACTCTAGCCAAAAACATTCAGTACTTC
.	.	TRBV11-2	TRBJ2-7	CASSYYGIQGTPYEQYF	TGTGCCAGCAGCTACTACGGGATACAAGGGACCCCATACGAGCAGTACTTC
TRBD1	many	TRBV9	TRBJ1-2	CASSPDRGLTWGYTF	TGTGCCAGCAGCCCAGACAGGGGGCTTACTTGGGGCTACACCTTC
.	few	TRBV30	TRBJ2-2	CAWSEGGIGELFF	TGTGCCTGGAGTGAGGGAGGAATCGGGGAGCTGTTTTTT
.	many	TRBV6-5	TRBJ2-5	CASSYSGPRAQETQYF	TGTGCCAGCAGTTACTCGGGGCCTAGGGCTCAAGAGACCCAGTACTTC
TRBD1	.	TRBV28	TRBJ2-7	CASSWDRGSYEQYF	TGTGCCAGCAGTTGGGACAGGGGCTCCTACGAGCAGTACTTC
TRBD2	few	TRBV20-1	TRBJ2-3	CSASPTSVRTDTQYF	TGCAGTGCTAGCCCAACTAGCGTCCGCACAGATACGCAGTATTTT
TRBD2	few	TRBV20-1	TRBJ2-1	CSARVGLAHNEQFF	TGCAGTGCTAGGGTAGGACTAGCCCACAATGAGCAGTTCTTC
.	many	TRBV5-1	TRBJ1-3	CASSYDGFSGNTIYF	TGCGCCAGCAGCTACGACGGATTCTCTGGAAACACCATATATTTT
.	many	TRBV6-5	TRBJ2-2	CASSWRGSTGELFF	TGTGCCAGTAGTTGGCGGGGTTCGACCGGGGAGCTGTTTTTT
.	.	TRBV7-3	TRBJ2-2	CASRPAGGELFF	TGTGCCAGCAGACCTGCCGGCGGGGAGCTGTTTTTT
.	many	TRBV4-3	TRBJ2-1	CASSQDPSALDQEQFF	TGCGCCAGCAGCCAAGACCCCAGCGCGCTCGATCAAGAGCAGTTCTTC
.	many	TRBV12-3/TRBV12-4	TRBJ1-2	CASSLWGANYGYTF	TGTGCCAGCAGTTTGTGGGGGGCTAACTATGGCTACACCTTC
.	.	TRBV29-1	TRBJ2-5	CSVRAGLKETQYF	TGCAGCGTTAGGGCGGGCCTCAAAGAGACCCAGTACTTC
TRBD2	many	TRBV5-1	TRBJ2-1	CASSAMEASGRYNEQFF	TGCGCCAGCAGCGCTATGGAAGCCAGCGGGAGGTACAATGAGCAGTTCTTC